The 28 T cell receptor beta chains reported below all come from one sample, sequenced in a study of T cell responses to AZD1222 COVID-19 vaccine. Repertoires were generated with immunoSEQ multiplex PCR, while TCRdb's copy carries only in-frame clones and drops some. The data hold 100,000 to 150,000 clones, with about 90% observed a single time. The sample consisted of peripheral blood, taken on day 0 of MenACWY control vaccination. The receptors stem from an adult in good health.

This rearrangement joins TRBV27 to TRBJ2-7; D might be TRBD1 (5 bases). Trimming left V 4 bases short and J 5 bases short, with 15 bases between. Germline values: CDR1 MNHEY, CDR2 SMNVEV (reference sequence). The CDR3 loop spans 14 amino acids. The CDR3 nucleotides are TGTGCCAGCAGTTCAATGACCGCAGGGAACGAGCAGTACTTC. This gives the protein CASSSMTAGNEQYF.

The CDR3 is CASSVDPSGNTIYF. In nucleotides, the CDR3 is TGTGCCAGCAGCGTAGATCCCTCTGGAAACACCATATATTTT. This rearrangement joins TRBV9 to TRBJ1-3, with D uncertain. V lost 0 bases and J lost 0, with 4 bases in between. The germline V gene has CDR1 SGDLS and CDR2 YYNGEE. The CDR3 is 14 residues long.

CDR3 sequence (DNA): TGTGCCACCAGTGGCGGGAGTAATGGGGGCGCGTTCACTGAAGCTTTCTTT. Encoded protein: CATSGGSNGGAFTEAFF. The J gene is TRBJ1-1, the V gene TRBV24-1; D is perhaps TRBD1 (6 bases). Trimming stripped 5 bases from V and 4 bases from J, with 22 bases between. This CDR3 is 17 amino acids long. Germline V gene sequence: CDR1 KGHDR, CDR2 SFDVKD.

The V gene is TRBV11-2, the J gene TRBJ1-3; no firm D call. Germline lookup yields CDR1 SGHAT and CDR2 FQNNGV. V lost 0 bases and J lost 0, with 6 bases in between. The CDR3 is made up of 15 amino acids. The DNA of the CDR3 is TGTGCCAGCAGCTTAGATGGCAGCTCTGGAAACACCATATATTTT. This encodes CASSLDGSSGNTIYF.

V gene TRBV6-6 combines with J gene TRBJ1-3; 7 positions agree with TRBD1. The J segment lost 1 base and the V segment lost 6 bases, leaving 6 bases of the junction unmatched. CDR3 length equals 15 residues. Germline CDR1 reads MNHNY; CDR2 reads SVGAGI (reference sequence). Written as DNA, the CDR3 is TGTGCCAGCAGACTCGACAGGGATTCTGGAAACACCATATATTTT. Protein sequence: CASRLDRDSGNTIYF.

J is TRBJ2-3 and V is TRBV7-9, with D possibly TRBD2 on 5 matching bases. The CDR3 runs 14 residues. Trimming removed 1 base from V and 5 bases from J, with 10 bases in between. Germline V gene sequence: CDR1 SEHNR, CDR2 FQNEAQ (reference sequence). CDR3: CASSLVSAGDTQYF. DNA of the CDR3: TGTGCCAGCAGCTTAGTCTCTGCGGGAGATACGCAGTATTTT.

This clone was observed a single time. V and J are TRBV2 and TRBJ2-2, with D possibly matching TRBD2 (5 bases). Per the germline V gene, CDR1 is SNHLY and CDR2 is FYNNEI. The V gene lost 3 bases and the J gene lost 6 bases, with 11 bases spanning the gap. CDR3 length: 14 residues. Written as DNA, the CDR3 is TGTGCCAGCAGTGAGTGGCAGGAGGCCGGGGAGCTGTTTTTT. The encoded protein is CASSEWQEAGELFF.

The chain has TRBV24-1 and TRBJ2-2; no reliable D call. This CDR3 has 14 residues. Trimming took off 10 bases at V and 6 bases at J, with 17 bases between the two ends. Germline loops: CDR1 KGHDR, CDR2 SFDVKD. The CDR3 loop is CATGPPVGSGELFF. The DNA of the CDR3 is TGTGCCACAGGTCCCCCTGTAGGGTCCGGGGAGCTGTTTTTT.

V and J are TRBV28 and TRBJ1-5, with no clear D. V was trimmed by 4 bases and J by 4 bases, leaving 8 bases between them. The CDR3 spans 13 residues. Germline V gene sequence: CDR1 MDHEN, CDR2 SYDVKM. The CDR3 reads CASSSDRNQPQHF. DNA of the CDR3: TGTGCCAGCAGTTCGGACCGGAATCAGCCCCAGCATTTT. Complete variable domain (other parts from reference TRBV28 and TRBJ1-5): DVKVTQSSRYLVKRTGEKVFLECVQDMDHENMFWYRQDPGLGLRLIYFSYDVKMKEKGDIPEGYSVSREKKERFSLILESASTNQTSMYLCASSSDRNQPQHFGDGTRLSIL.

The rearrangement links TRBV28 to TRBJ1-6; unclear D gene. Germline values: CDR1 MDHEN, CDR2 SYDVKM. Trimming shortened V by 4 bases and J by 7 bases, and 14 bases separated the two germline ends. The CDR3 contains 15 residues. The CDR3 DNA reads as TGTGCCAGCAGTTACCCGGACGGAAGGAATTCACCCCTCCACTTT. Protein sequence: CASSYPDGRNSPLHF.

The rearrangement joins TRBV11-3 to TRBJ2-2; the D gene is possibly TRBD2 (6 bases). The V end lost 3 bases, the J end lost 5 bases, and 10 bases lay between the germline ends. The germline V gene has CDR1 SGHNT and CDR2 YENEEA. The CDR3 consists of 14 residues. The CDR3 DNA follows: TGTGCCAGCAGCTTTCGGGGGAAAACCGGGGAGCTGTTTTTT. As protein: CASSFRGKTGELFF.

V gene TRBV11-2 combines with J gene TRBJ2-7; D may be TRBD1 or TRBD2 (5 bases each). The CDR3 loop spans 15 amino acids. Trimming removed 0 bases from V and 5 bases from J, with 14 bases in between. CDR1 and CDR2 from the germline V gene are SGHAT and FQNNGV. The DNA of the CDR3 is TGTGCCAGCAGCTTAGATTATCGAGGGGCCCACGAGCAGTACGTC. This codes for CASSLDYRGAHEQYV.

Only a few counts were recorded for this clone. This sample includes further DNA sequences coding for the same CDR3. The J gene is TRBJ1-5, the V gene TRBV11-2; D not certain. The length of the CDR3 is 14 residues. Germline-derived CDR1 and CDR2 are SGHAT and FQNNGV. Trimming took off 2 bases at V and 0 bases at J, with 5 bases between the two ends. The CDR3: CASSLSDSNQPQHF. As DNA, the CDR3 is TGTGCCAGCAGCTTAAGTGATAGCAATCAGCCCCAGCATTTT.

The chain combines TRBV5-1 with TRBJ2-5; unclear D gene. Trimming removed 1 base from V and 5 bases from J, with 9 bases in between. Germline CDR1 SGHRS, CDR2 YFSETQ. This CDR3 contains 13 residues. The CDR3 coding sequence is TGCGCCAGCAGCTTGATCCTGGGGGAGACCCAGTACTTC. Amino acid sequence: CASSLILGETQYF.

As to this clone: The sample has other DNA sequences that encode this CDR3 too. The chain couples TRBV13 to TRBJ2-1, with 11 bases that match TRBD2. The CDR3 length is 17 residues. Germline trimming cut 0 bases from V and 2 bases from J; bases unmatched to any gene: 3. Germline V lookup: CDR1 PRHDT, CDR2 FYEKMQ (reference sequence). CDR3 loop: CASSLGLAGGTYNEQFF. Written as DNA, the CDR3 is TGTGCCAGCAGCTTAGGCCTAGCGGGAGGAACCTACAATGAGCAGTTCTTC.

The chain recombines TRBV24-1 with TRBJ1-4; D is possibly TRBD1 (6 bases). V dropped 3 bases and J dropped 6 bases, with 13 bases sitting between them. Germline CDR1 reads KGHDR; CDR2 reads SFDVKD. The CDR3 spans 15 residues. The CDR3 DNA sequence: TGTGCCACCAGTGATAGTGGGCAGGGGTATGAAAAACTGTTTTTT. Its translation: CATSDSGQGYEKLFF.

This chain links TRBV2 with TRBJ2-1, with 7 bases identical to TRBD2. V dropped 3 bases and J dropped 7; count of bases not matched to a gene: 3. This CDR3 comprises 13 residues. CDR1 and CDR2 from the germline V gene are SNHLY and FYNNEI. For the CDR3, the DNA is TGTGCCAGCAGTGAGTGGCGGGGGAATGAGCAGTTCTTC. It specifies CASSEWRGNEQFF.

The CDR3 region is CASSQGQGDVGIQYF. The CDR3 DNA reads as TGCGCCAGCAGCCAGGGACAGGGGGATGTCGGCATTCAGTACTTC. This chain connects TRBV5-1 to TRBJ2-4; TRBD1 matches 11 bases. Germline assignment: CDR1 SGHRS and CDR2 YFSETQ. The CDR3 is made up of 15 amino acids. V dropped 4 bases and J dropped 9; count of bases not matched to a gene: 9.

This chain connects TRBV28 to TRBJ2-2; 8 bases align to TRBD1. After removal of 0 bases from V and 1 base from J, the junction contained 7 bases not matched to a gene. The CDR3 length is 18 residues. The germline gives CDR1 MDHEN, CDR2 SYDVKM. CDR3 amino acids: CASSLWRFGTGNTGELFF. In DNA, the CDR3 is TGTGCCAGCAGTTTATGGAGGTTTGGGACAGGGAACACCGGGGAGCTGTTTTTT.

This sequence joins TRBV7-8 and TRBJ2-5, with D possibly TRBD1 on 7 matching bases. Trimming stripped 0 bases from V and 5 bases from J, with 10 bases between. Germline V lookup: CDR1 SGHVS, CDR2 FQNEAQ. The length of the CDR3 is 14 residues. CDR3 nucleotide sequence: TGTGCCAGCAGCTTAGCGGCAGGGGGGGAGACCCAGTACTTC. It yields the protein CASSLAAGGETQYF. The full variable domain, in which reference TRBV7-8 and TRBJ2-5 provide the parts outside the CDR3, is GAGVSQSPRYKVAKRGQDVALRCDPISGHVSLFWYQQALGQGPEFLTYFQNEAQLDKSGLPSDRFFAERPEGSVSTLKIQRTQQEDSAVYLCASSLAAGGETQYFGPGTRLLVL.

The V call is TRBV29-1, the J call TRBJ2-1, with 9 bases aligning to TRBD2. With 4 bases clipped from V and 6 bases from J, the junction kept 7 bases outside the gene matches. The CDR3 is 14 residues long. In germline, CDR1 is SQVTM, CDR2 ANQGSEA. The CDR3 reads CSVGSGSRSNEQFF. The CDR3 DNA sequence: TGCAGCGTTGGTAGCGGGAGTAGGAGCAATGAGCAGTTCTTC.

In this sample, this clone turned up once. This rearrangement joins TRBV7-6 to TRBJ2-3; D is uncertain. Trimming pared 1 base from V and 2 bases from J, leaving 10 bases between. Germline V lookup: CDR1 SGHVS, CDR2 FNYEAQ. The CDR3 extends over 15 amino acids. In DNA form, the CDR3 reads TGTGCCAGCAGCTTAGAATTGGGTTACACAGATACGCAGTATTTT. Protein: CASSLELGYTDTQYF.

This clone was found a few times. This sample includes further DNA sequences coding for the same CDR3. J is TRBJ1-1 and V is TRBV9; D is uncertain. CDR3 length equals 14 residues. CDR1 and CDR2 (germline): SGDLS, YYNGEE. V shed 0 bases and J shed 1 base, with 7 bases lying between them. DNA for the CDR3: TGTGCCAGCAGCGTAGGAGGCGAGAACACTGAAGCTTTCTTT. As protein: CASSVGGENTEAFF.

The chain uses TRBV28 and TRBJ1-1; possible D gene TRBD1, 6 bases. The CDR3 extends over 16 amino acids. Trimming shortened V by 6 bases and J by 4 bases, and 21 bases separated the two germline ends. Germline V lookup: CDR1 MDHEN, CDR2 SYDVKM. The CDR3 DNA follows: TGTGCCAGCAGCCCTCCAAGCCACAGGGTGGGCACTGAAGCTTTCTTT. Translating gives CASSPPSHRVGTEAFF.

V is TRBV7-6 and J is TRBJ2-3; weak D call: TRBD2 (6 bases). The CDR3 is 15 residues long. The ends were cut back, 3 bases at V and 2 bases at J, with 12 bases in the middle. CDR1 is SGHVS, CDR2 FNYEAQ, per germline. CDR3 nucleotide sequence: TGTGCCAGCAGCTTTCAGGCGGGGAACACAGATACGCAGTATTTT. It is translated as CASSFQAGNTDTQYF.

This chain joins TRBV6-5 and TRBJ2-7; D gene ambiguous. Germline assignment: CDR1 MNHEY and CDR2 SVGAGI. V was cut by 0 bases and J by 2 bases, with 8 bases left in between. The CDR3 has 14 residues. CDR3 sequence: CASSYSLPPYEQYF. For the CDR3, the DNA is TGTGCCAGCAGTTACTCTCTACCTCCCTACGAGCAGTACTTC.

The gene calls are TRBV5-8 and TRBJ1-6; D is uncertain. Trimming pared 4 bases from V and 2 bases from J, leaving 13 bases between. CDR3 size: 16 residues. Per germline, CDR1 SGHTS and CDR2 YDEGEE. The CDR3 DNA reads as TGTGCCAGCAGCCTACGGGCCCGTACCTATAATTCACCCCTCCACTTT. It is translated as CASSLRARTYNSPLHF.

This clone was detected only once. V is TRBV7-7 and J is TRBJ2-1; 12 bases map to TRBD2. Germline lookup yields CDR1 SSHAT and CDR2 FNYEAQ (reference sequence). This CDR3 contains 14 residues. Unmatched junction bases numbered 2, after V lost 1 base and J lost 10 bases. Here the CDR3 DNA reads TGTGCCAGCAGCTTAGGGGGACTAGCGGGCGAGCAGTTCTTC. It is translated as CASSLGGLAGEQFF.